A selection of T cell receptor beta chains follows, all from one sample in a study of cytomegalovirus exposure and HLA in healthy donors. Profiling relied on immunoSEQ multiplex PCR, and the TCRdb table lists in-frame clones only, not all of them. Among 200,000 to 250,000 clones listed, around 85% were seen once. What was sequenced was PBMCs. The receptors stem from a man in his fifties or sixties in good health and CMV-seronegative. CDR3s include the opening cysteine and the closing phenylalanine or tryptophan. Fields, in order: V gene, CDR3 protein.

v_call: TRBV11-1
cdr3_aa: CASSSDRGKQFF

v_call: TRBV4-1
cdr3_aa: CASSWGTGASYNEQFF

v_call: TRBV7-3
cdr3_aa: CASSLTELGEQYF

v_call: TRBV6-1
cdr3_aa: CASSPTGPLYEQYF

v_call: TRBV5-4
cdr3_aa: CASSSGQEQETQYF

v_call: TRBV6-5
cdr3_aa: CASSLDRYQPQHF

v_call: TRBV29-1
cdr3_aa: CSVKLNRDNYGYTF

v_call: TRBV5-4
cdr3_aa: CASSLGSGGASTDTQYF

v_call: TRBV7-8
cdr3_aa: CASSPPLGGGEKLFF

v_call: TRBV7-9
cdr3_aa: CASSPRSQGTEAFF

v_call: TRBV25-1
cdr3_aa: CASSPIEGQTTNEKLFF

v_call: TRBV30
cdr3_aa: CAWRNGQGAEGYTF